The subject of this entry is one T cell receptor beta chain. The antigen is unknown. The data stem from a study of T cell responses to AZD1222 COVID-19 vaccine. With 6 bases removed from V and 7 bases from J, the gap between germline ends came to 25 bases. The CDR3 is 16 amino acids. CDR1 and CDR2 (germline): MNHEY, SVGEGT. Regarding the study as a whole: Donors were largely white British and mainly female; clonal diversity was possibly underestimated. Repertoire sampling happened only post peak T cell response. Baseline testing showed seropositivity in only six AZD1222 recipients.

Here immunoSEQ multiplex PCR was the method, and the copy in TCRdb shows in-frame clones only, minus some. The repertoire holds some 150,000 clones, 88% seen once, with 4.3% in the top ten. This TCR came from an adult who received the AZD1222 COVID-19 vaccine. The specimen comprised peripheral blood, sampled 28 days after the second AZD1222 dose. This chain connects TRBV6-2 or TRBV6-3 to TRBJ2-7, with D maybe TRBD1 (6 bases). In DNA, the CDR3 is TGTGCCAGCAGCACGATGGGGGCGGCCCGGGGTGGGGAGCAGTACTTC. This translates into CASSTMGAARGGEQYF.